This T cell receptor (beta chain) was found in a study of identical twins. The trim removed 5 bases at V and 3 bases at J, leaving 6 bases unmatched. This CDR3 is built from 16 residues. TCRdb analysed the 5' RACE reads with MiXCR anew, one entry per CDR3 protein. The repertoire consists of approximately 630,000 distinct CDR3 sequences, with about 7.6% occurring once and the leading ten covering roughly 1.6%. This clonotype was counted at least ten times. These sequences were also reported in another study, on yellow fever vaccine responses in identical twins.

The sample was PBMCs. The V gene is TRBV12-3 or TRBV12-4, the J gene TRBJ2-2; 10 bases line up with TRBD2. This sequence was found in a woman under 30 in good health. The CDR3 coding sequence is TGTGCCAGCAGTGCCAGCGGGGGGGTCGACACCGGGGAGCTGTTTTTT. As protein: CASSASGGVDTGELFF.